This T cell receptor beta chain originates from a study of T-cell reconstitution after alpha-beta-depleted transplantation in children. Study outcomes and limitations: Several hundred expanded graft clones reportedly supplied alpha-beta T cells about two months after transplant. Where some patients showed high TCRbeta diversity at day 60, it came from recipient T cells and thymic progenitors that had survived.

Trimming stripped 4 bases from V and 4 bases from J, with 11 bases between. The CDR3 is 13 residues long. The V gene's germline CDR1 is SQVTM and CDR2 ANQGSEA. As it was prepared, the TCRbeta library received unique molecular identifiers. TCRdb reprocessed the PCR reads with MiXCR, giving one entry per CDR3 protein. The sample holds about 98,000 distinct CDR3 sequences; 20% to 25% are singletons and the top ten take about 21%. This clonotype was counted ten times or more. What it recognizes is unknown. The source material was PBMCs, sampled before TCRalphabeta/CD19-depleted stem cell transplant. The rearrangement links TRBV29-1 to TRBJ2-1; D gene unclear. This clonotype originated in a boy aged 2 to 9 with acute lymphoblastic leukemia, due to receive a stem cell transplant. The chain's CDR3 is CSVVPLGYNEQFF. For the CDR3, the DNA is TGCAGCGTTGTACCCCTGGGTTACAATGAGCAGTTCTTC.